This passage covers 32 T cell receptor beta chains from one sample sequenced in a study of radiation and T cells in renal cell carcinoma. Time point denoted: baseline pretreatment blood. Treatment given: 15 Gy SBRT to primary tumor, nephrectomy 4 weeks later. The table came from immunoSEQ multiplex PCR; TCRdb's copy has only in-frame clones and leaves some out. The repertoire holds 130,000 to 150,000 clones, with nearly 90% as singletons. Sample: blood, taken from a patient whose treatment included radiotherapy and nephrectomy. These receptors were taken from a woman aged 45-60 years with renal cell carcinoma.

This chain's CDR3 is CASSSPASYTEAFF. The CDR3 DNA is TGTGCCAGCAGTTCCCCGGCCTCGTACACTGAAGCTTTCTTT. This chain links TRBV6-5 with TRBJ1-1; unclear D gene. Per germline, CDR1 MNHEY and CDR2 SVGAGI. The CDR3 length is 14 residues. V lost 4 bases to trimming and J lost 3 bases, with 12 bases between them.

The chain combines TRBV28 with TRBJ2-7; D unresolved. The V and J ends lost 4 bases and 6 bases respectively, with 16 bases between them. Germline CDR1 and CDR2: MDHEN and SYDVKM. The CDR3 consists of 14 residues. The DNA for the CDR3 is TGTGCCAGCAGTTCAAACGGACCTCCTGGCGAGCAGTACTTC. Amino acids: CASSSNGPPGEQYF.

This sequence joins TRBV18 and TRBJ2-5, with D hard to call. The CDR3 has 16 residues. V gave up 3 bases and J gave up 2 bases, with 16 bases separating them. Germline CDR1 KGHSH, CDR2 LQKENI. The CDR3 DNA reads TGTGCCAGCTCACCGCCAGCAGGACGGTTGCAAGAGACCCAGTACTTC. This sequence encodes CASSPPAGRLQETQYF.

This chain uses TRBV9 with TRBJ1-2; maybe TRBD1 (5 bases). Germline V gene data show CDR1 as SGDLS and CDR2 as YYNGEE. Trimming cost V 4 bases and J 0 bases, with 16 bases left between them. CDR3 size: 16 residues. The CDR3 reads CASSSPPGGTNYGYTF. CDR3 sequence (DNA): TGTGCCAGCAGCTCACCCCCTGGGGGGACTAACTATGGCTACACCTTC.

The J gene is TRBJ2-3, the V gene TRBV11-2, with 8 bases aligning to TRBD2. The CDR3 has 15 residues. The germline CDR1 and CDR2 sequences are SGHAT and FQNNGV. V lost 6 bases to trimming and J lost 1 base; unmatched junction nucleotides: 6. The CDR3 protein is CASRSRGAGTDTQYF. DNA of the CDR3: TGTGCCAGCAGATCGCGGGGGGCAGGCACAGATACGCAGTATTTT.

The chain combines TRBV5-1 with TRBJ1-1, with 7 bases matching TRBD1. This CDR3 region has 14 residues. Losses at the gene ends were 4 bases for V and 2 bases for J; bases not matched to a gene: 5. The germline gives CDR1 SGHRS, CDR2 YFSETQ. CDR3 region: CASSKGQYNTEAFF. CDR3 coding DNA: TGCGCCAGCAGCAAGGGACAGTACAACACTGAAGCTTTCTTT.

The rearrangement uses TRBV5-6 and TRBJ1-2; 8 bases fit TRBD1. V lost 4 bases to trimming and J lost 4 bases; unmatched junction nucleotides: 3. From germline, CDR1 is SGHDT and CDR2 YYEEEE. The CDR3 has 13 residues. The CDR3 sequence: CASSPTGVYGYTF. CDR3 DNA: TGTGCCAGCAGCCCGACAGGGGTCTATGGCTACACCTTC.

The CDR3 coding sequence is TGCGCCAGCAGCTTGGCCGCTTCGGGAGAGACCCAGTACTTC. Protein product: CASSLAASGETQYF. The rearrangement links TRBV5-1 to TRBJ2-5; unclear D gene. The CDR3 consists of 14 residues. V was shortened by 0 bases and J by 4 bases, with 10 bases between the two germline ends. CDR1 SGHRS and CDR2 YFSETQ come from the germline V gene.

The chain employs TRBV2 and TRBJ1-2; D unresolved. The germline V gene encodes CDR1 SNHLY and CDR2 FYNNEI. Trimming removed 7 bases at V and 0 bases at J, with 9 bases between. The CDR3 consists of 13 residues. The CDR3 DNA sequence: TGTGCCAGCAAAACCAAAACTAACTATGGCTACACCTTC. This gives the protein CASKTKTNYGYTF.

This clone is a singleton in its sample. The V and J genes are TRBV21-1 and TRBJ1-1; TRBD1, the table's D call, lacks a check against the DNA. TRBV21-1 is flagged as a pseudogene. This CDR3 is 16 amino acids long. CDR3 DNA sequence: TGTGCCAGCAGCAAAATGGGGCAGGGGGTCCCGGTTGAAGCTTTCTTT. It yields the protein CASSKMGQGVPVEAFF.

The chain links TRBV6-5 to TRBJ2-1, with a weak D call TRBD1 (6 bases). CDR3 length equals 12 residues. V was shortened by 6 bases and J by 10 bases, with 13 bases between the two germline ends. In germline, CDR1 is MNHEY, CDR2 SVGAGI. CDR3 sequence (DNA): TGTGCCAGCAGGAACAGGGTCGGAGAGCAGTTCTTC. Translation: CASRNRVGEQFF.

The V and J genes are TRBV12-5 and TRBJ1-2; 12 bases are shared with TRBD1. The length of the CDR3 is 17 residues. V shed 2 bases, J shed 5 bases, and the junction held 9 bases outside the gene matches. Germline CDR1 and CDR2: LGHNT and FRNRAP. The CDR3 loop is CASGLSMRGQGAYGYTF. CDR3 DNA sequence: TGTGCTAGTGGTTTGAGTATGCGGGGACAGGGGGCTTATGGCTACACCTTC.

This chain's CDR3 is CASSLGLREKLFF. The CDR3, as DNA: TGTGCCAGCTCACTCGGACTGAGGGAAAAACTGTTTTTT. The gene calls are TRBV18 and TRBJ1-4; D is ambiguous. The V end lost 4 bases, the J end lost 8 bases, and 11 bases lay between the germline ends. The germline V gene has CDR1 KGHSH and CDR2 LQKENI. The CDR3 spans 13 residues.

The genes are TRBV12-5 and TRBJ1-2, with TRBD1 as a possible D gene (5 bases). The CDR3 is 13 amino acids. Germline V lookup: CDR1 LGHNT, CDR2 FRNRAP. Trimming pared 1 base from V and 6 bases from J, leaving 9 bases between. Here the CDR3 reads CASGLGRDDGYTF. CDR3 DNA sequence: TGTGCTAGTGGTTTGGGCAGGGACGATGGCTACACCTTC.

Comment on this clone: In the same sample, other DNA sequences code for this CDR3. This chain uses TRBV30 with TRBJ1-1, with D tentatively TRBD1 (6 bases). The germline V gene has CDR1 GTSNPN and CDR2 SVGIG (reference sequence). The CDR3 covers 16 residues. The V end was cut by 2 bases, the J end by 5 bases, with 21 bases between. This CDR3 is CAWSPPQQGMGTEAFF. The CDR3 region has the DNA TGTGCCTGGAGTCCGCCCCAACAGGGAATGGGGACTGAAGCTTTCTTT.

The chain recombines TRBV9 with TRBJ1-2; D remains ambiguous. V gave up 3 bases and J gave up 5 bases, with 17 bases separating them. The CDR3 extends over 15 amino acids. CDR1 and CDR2 (germline): SGDLS, YYNGEE. This chain's CDR3 is CASSAHIGNQYGYTF. The DNA of the CDR3 is TGTGCCAGCAGCGCCCATATCGGGAACCAATATGGCTACACCTTC.

This clone was observed a few times. V is TRBV15 and J is TRBJ1-1; a weak D match, TRBD1 (6 bases). V was shortened by 0 bases and J by 7 bases, with 9 bases between the two germline ends. This CDR3 has 13 residues. Germline-derived CDR1 and CDR2 are LNHNV and YYDKDF (reference sequence). Here the CDR3 reads CATSRDSTGEAFF. The CDR3 DNA reads as TGTGCCACCAGCAGAGATTCGACAGGTGAAGCTTTCTTT.

V is TRBV19 and J is TRBJ2-2; TRBD1 aligns across 8 bases. From germline, CDR1 is LNHDA and CDR2 SQIVND (reference sequence). V shed 4 bases, J shed 4 bases, and the junction held 8 bases outside the gene matches. The CDR3 is 16 residues long. The CDR3 bases are TGTGCCAGTAGTAAGGCAGGGGGCCCGAGCACCGGGGAGCTGTTTTTT. It translates to CASSKAGGPSTGELFF.

This chain uses TRBV11-2 with TRBJ1-5; D gene ambiguous. Per the germline V gene, CDR1 is SGHAT and CDR2 is FQNNGV. The CDR3 sequence is 15 residues long. The ends were cut back, 2 bases at V and 7 bases at J, with 15 bases in the middle. CDR3 loop: CASSLSSVQGQPQHF. The CDR3 DNA is TGTGCCAGCAGCTTATCGTCCGTTCAAGGGCAGCCCCAGCATTTT.

This rearrangement joins TRBV2 to TRBJ2-1; the D gene is possibly TRBD2 (5 bases). CDR1 and CDR2 from the germline V gene are SNHLY and FYNNEI. V was cut by 6 bases and J by 0 bases, with 6 bases left in between. The CDR3 loop spans 13 amino acids. This CDR3 is CASRGSSYNEQFF. The DNA of the CDR3 is TGTGCCAGCAGGGGGAGCTCCTACAATGAGCAGTTCTTC. Drawing the rest from reference TRBV2 and TRBJ2-1, the complete variable domain is EPEVTQTPSHQVTQMGQEVILRCVPISNHLYFYWYRQILGQKVEFLVSFYNNEISEKSEIFDDQFSVERPDGSNFTLKIRSTKLEDSAMYFCASRGSSYNEQFFGPGTRLTVL.

The gene calls are TRBV29-1 and TRBJ2-3; no firm D call. The CDR3 covers 11 residues. CDR1 SQVTM and CDR2 ANQGSEA come from the germline V gene. V was shortened by 7 bases and J by 9 bases, with 14 bases between the two germline ends. The CDR3 DNA reads TGCAGCGGTGGTGTGGGATTAACGCAGTATTTT. Its protein is CSGGVGLTQYF.

The chain couples TRBV10-3 to TRBJ1-1; D not certain. The V gene's germline CDR1 is ENHRY and CDR2 SYGVKD. V lost 2 bases, J lost 7 bases, and 5 bases lay in between. CDR3 length: 11 residues. The CDR3 sequence is CAISEGVEAFF. The CDR3 DNA sequence: TGTGCCATCAGTGAGGGGGTTGAAGCTTTCTTT.

V is TRBV6-1 and J is TRBJ2-5; D remains ambiguous. The V gene lost 4 bases and the J gene lost 10 bases, with 16 bases spanning the gap. The CDR3 sequence is 13 residues long. The germline CDR1 and CDR2 sequences are MNHNS and SASEGT. CDR3 region: CASSGRVSGIQYF. DNA for the CDR3: TGTGCCAGCAGTGGCCGGGTCAGTGGTATCCAGTACTTC.

The J gene is TRBJ1-2, the V gene TRBV6-5; 7 nucleotides align to TRBD1. The CDR3 covers 15 residues. Germline assignment: CDR1 MNHEY and CDR2 SVGAGI. J was trimmed by 6 bases and V by 7 bases; bases with no gene match: 14. The CDR3: CASTLRQGAENGYTF. The CDR3 DNA follows: TGTGCCAGCACCTTAAGACAGGGAGCAGAGAATGGCTACACCTTC.

The chain links TRBV30 to TRBJ1-4, with TRBD1 as a possible D gene (5 bases). The ends were cut back, 2 bases at V and 0 bases at J, with 7 bases in the middle. CDR1 is GTSNPN and CDR2 is SVGIG in the germline V gene (reference sequence). The CDR3 covers 14 residues. The CDR3 sequence is CAWSTGTTNEKLFF. CDR3 nucleotide sequence: TGTGCCTGGAGTACAGGTACAACTAATGAAAAACTGTTTTTT.

J is TRBJ2-2 and V is TRBV11-3, with D possibly TRBD1 on 5 matching bases. V shed 4 bases and J shed 0 bases, with 12 bases lying between them. The CDR3 extends over 16 amino acids. The V gene's germline CDR1 is SGHNT and CDR2 YENEEA. CDR3 amino acids: CASSSTGQTNTGELFF. The CDR3 nucleotides are TGTGCCAGCAGCTCAACCGGACAAACGAACACCGGGGAGCTGTTTTTT.

The rearrangement joins TRBV5-6 to TRBJ2-5; D may be TRBD1 or TRBD2 (5 bases each). Trimming left V 4 bases short and J 3 bases short, with 13 bases between. CDR3 size: 14 residues. Per the germline V gene, CDR1 is SGHDT and CDR2 is YYEEEE. CDR3 DNA: TGTGCCAGCAGCGAAGCTCAGGGAGAAGAGACCCAGTACTTC. This sequence encodes CASSEAQGEETQYF.

The gene calls are TRBV7-9 and TRBJ2-1; D not certain. Trimming cost V 2 bases and J 5 bases, with 13 bases left between them. Germline values: CDR1 SEHNR, CDR2 FQNEAQ (reference sequence). This CDR3 has 15 amino acids. CDR3 region: CASSLYSIPNNEQFF. CDR3 coding DNA: TGTGCCAGCAGCTTATACAGTATACCAAACAATGAGCAGTTCTTC.

This chain joins TRBV4-2 and TRBJ1-1; TRBD1 matches at 9 bases. Germline V CDR1 and CDR2: LGHNA, YNFKEQ. The CDR3 runs 14 residues. V was pared by 0 bases and J by 12 bases, with 8 bases of the junction left unmatched. CDR3 in DNA: TGTGCCAGCAGCCAAGAAAGGGACAGGGCTATGACTTTCTTT. It specifies CASSQERDRAMTFF.

The chain links TRBV7-2 to TRBJ1-1; D remains unclear. V was cut by 1 base and J by 5 bases, with 5 bases left in between. The CDR3 sequence is 12 residues long. Germline V gene data show CDR1 as SGHTA and CDR2 as FQGNSA. The CDR3 DNA reads as TGTGCCAGCAGCTTAGTTTTAACTGAAGCTTTCTTT. It translates to CASSLVLTEAFF.

The J gene is TRBJ1-1, the V gene TRBV10-1; D is uncertain. The CDR3 has 13 residues. V gave up 5 bases and J gave up 0 bases, with 7 bases separating them. Germline-derived CDR1 and CDR2 are WNHNN and SYGVQD (reference sequence). As DNA, the CDR3 is TGCGCCAGCAGTCTAGACATGAACACTGAAGCTTTCTTT. It specifies CASSLDMNTEAFF.

The V call is TRBV11-1, the J call TRBJ2-3, with D tentatively TRBD1 or TRBD2 (7 bases each). The V and J ends lost 3 bases and 3 bases respectively, with 16 bases between them. The CDR3 runs to 16 residues. Germline CDR1 SGHAT, CDR2 FQDESV (reference sequence). CDR3 in amino acids: CASSFLSGGGTDTQYF. Written as DNA, the CDR3 is TGTGCCAGCAGCTTTCTATCAGGGGGGGGAACAGATACGCAGTATTTT. Drawing the rest from reference TRBV11-1 and TRBJ2-3, the complete variable domain is EAEVAQSPRYKITEKSQAVAFWCDPISGHATLYWYRQILGQGPELLVQFQDESVVDDSQLPKDRFSAERLKGVDSTLKIQPAELGDSAMYLCASSFLSGGGTDTQYFGPGTRLTVL.